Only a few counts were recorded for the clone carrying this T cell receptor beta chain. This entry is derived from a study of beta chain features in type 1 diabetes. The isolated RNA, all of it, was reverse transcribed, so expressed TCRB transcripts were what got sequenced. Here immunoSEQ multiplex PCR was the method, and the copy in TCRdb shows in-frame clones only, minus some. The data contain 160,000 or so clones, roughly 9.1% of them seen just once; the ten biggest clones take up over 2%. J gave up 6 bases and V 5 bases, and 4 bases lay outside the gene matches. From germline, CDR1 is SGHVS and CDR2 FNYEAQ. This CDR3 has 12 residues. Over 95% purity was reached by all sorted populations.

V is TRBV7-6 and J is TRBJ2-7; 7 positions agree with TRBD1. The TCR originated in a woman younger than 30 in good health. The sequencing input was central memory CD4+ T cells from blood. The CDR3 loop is CASSPPGGEQYF. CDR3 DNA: TGTGCCAGCAGCCCTCCAGGGGGCGAGCAGTACTTC.